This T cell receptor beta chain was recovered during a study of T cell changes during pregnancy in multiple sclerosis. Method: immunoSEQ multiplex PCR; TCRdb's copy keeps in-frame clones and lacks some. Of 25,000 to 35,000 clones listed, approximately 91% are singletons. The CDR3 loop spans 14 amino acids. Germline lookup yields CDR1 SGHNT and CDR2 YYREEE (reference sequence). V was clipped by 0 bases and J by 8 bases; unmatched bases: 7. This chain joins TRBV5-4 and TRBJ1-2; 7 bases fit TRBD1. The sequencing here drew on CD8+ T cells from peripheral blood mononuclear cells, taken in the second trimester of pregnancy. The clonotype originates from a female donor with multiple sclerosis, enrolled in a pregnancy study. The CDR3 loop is CASSLGQGRRGYTF. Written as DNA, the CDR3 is TGTGCCAGCAGCTTGGGACAGGGAAGGAGGGGCTACACCTTC.